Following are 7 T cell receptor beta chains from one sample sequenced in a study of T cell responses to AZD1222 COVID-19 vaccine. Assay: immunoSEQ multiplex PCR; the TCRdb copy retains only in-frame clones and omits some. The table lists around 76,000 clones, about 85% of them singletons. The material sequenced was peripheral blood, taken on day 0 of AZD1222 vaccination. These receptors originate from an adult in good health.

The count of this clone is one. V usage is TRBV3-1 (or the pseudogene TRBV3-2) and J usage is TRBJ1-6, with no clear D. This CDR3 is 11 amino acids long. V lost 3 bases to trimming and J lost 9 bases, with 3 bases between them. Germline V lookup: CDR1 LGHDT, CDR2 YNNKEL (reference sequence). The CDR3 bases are TGTGCCAGCAGCCAGAGTTCACCCCTCCACTTT. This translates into CASSQSSPLHF.

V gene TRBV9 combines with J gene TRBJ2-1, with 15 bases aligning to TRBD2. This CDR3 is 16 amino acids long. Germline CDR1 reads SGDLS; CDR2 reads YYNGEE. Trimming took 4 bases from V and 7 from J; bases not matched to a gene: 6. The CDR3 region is CASSPWTSGGANEQFF. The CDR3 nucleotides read TGTGCCAGCAGCCCTTGGACTAGCGGGGGGGCAAATGAGCAGTTCTTC.

The CDR3 DNA sequence: TGTGCCAGCAGTTACCGGGACAGGGGGGACTATGGCTACACCTTC. Its protein is CASSYRDRGDYGYTF. The chain links TRBV6-5 to TRBJ1-2; TRBD1 agrees at 11 bases. The length of the CDR3 is 15 residues. Germline V lookup: CDR1 MNHEY, CDR2 SVGAGI. V was pared by 2 bases and J by 3 bases, with 2 bases of the junction left unmatched.

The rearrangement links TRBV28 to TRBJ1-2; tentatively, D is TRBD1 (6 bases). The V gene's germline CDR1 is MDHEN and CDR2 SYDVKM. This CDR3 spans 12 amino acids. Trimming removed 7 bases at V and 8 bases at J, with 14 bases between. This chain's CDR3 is CASTQPGTGYTF. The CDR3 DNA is TGTGCCAGCACCCAGCCCGGGACAGGCTACACCTTC.

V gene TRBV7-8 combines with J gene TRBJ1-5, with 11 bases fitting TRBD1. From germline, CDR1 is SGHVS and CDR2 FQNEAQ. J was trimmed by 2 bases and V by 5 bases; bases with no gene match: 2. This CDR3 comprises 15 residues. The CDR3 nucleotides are TGTGCCAGCAGCCCGGGACAGGGGGGCAATCAGCCCCAGCATTTT. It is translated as CASSPGQGGNQPQHF. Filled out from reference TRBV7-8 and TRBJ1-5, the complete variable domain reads GAGVSQSPRYKVAKRGQDVALRCDPISGHVSLFWYQQALGQGPEFLTYFQNEAQLDKSGLPSDRFFAERPEGSVSTLKIQRTQQEDSAVYLCASSPGQGGNQPQHFGDGTRLSIL.

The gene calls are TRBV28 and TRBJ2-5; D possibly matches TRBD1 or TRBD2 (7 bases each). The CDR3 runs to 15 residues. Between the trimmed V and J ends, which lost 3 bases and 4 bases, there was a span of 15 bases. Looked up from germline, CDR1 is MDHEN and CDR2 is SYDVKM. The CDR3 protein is CASSLGGGGGETQYF. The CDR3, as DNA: TGTGCCAGCAGTTTGGGAGGGGGCGGGGGAGAGACCCAGTACTTC.

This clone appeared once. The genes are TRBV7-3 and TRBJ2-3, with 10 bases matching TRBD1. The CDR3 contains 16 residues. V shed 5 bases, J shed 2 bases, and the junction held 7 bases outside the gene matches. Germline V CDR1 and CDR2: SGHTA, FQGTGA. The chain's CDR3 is CASSVRDRGFTDTQYF. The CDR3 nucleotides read TGTGCCAGCAGCGTGCGGGACAGGGGTTTCACAGATACGCAGTATTTT.